This is a list of T cell receptor beta chains from one sample in a study of control samples from healthy donors and cancer patients. The assay was immunoSEQ multiplex PCR, and TCRdb's table has in-frame clones only and misses some. Here the sample spans about 180,000 clones, nearly 90% being singletons. Material: blood. The receptors come from a woman in her 50s in good health. The CDR3 runs from the conserved cysteine through the conserved F or W. A D gene is named only where the DNA matches it firmly.

d_gene,v_gene,j_gene,CDR3nt,CDR3aa
-,TRBV27,TRBJ2-7,TGTGCCAGTATAAAGCAGACTAGCTCCTACGAGCAGTACTTC,CASIKQTSSYEQYF
-,TRBV2,TRBJ2-4,TGTGCCAGTATGGGATTAGCCAAAAACATTCAGTACTTC,CASMGLAKNIQYF
-,TRBV27,TRBJ2-1,TGTGCCAGCAGTTTATCGTCTAGCAGCAACAATGAGCAGTTCTTC,CASSLSSSSNNEQFF
-,TRBV6-5,TRBJ1-1,TGTGCCAGCACCAATGGGGGGTACACTGAAGCTTTCTTT,CASTNGGYTEAFF
-,TRBV28,TRBJ1-5,TGTGCCAGCAGTCCAAATCAGCCCCAGCATTTT,CASSPNQPQHF
-,TRBV24-1,TRBJ2-1,TGTGCCACCAGTGACCGGCGTGTAGGGTCTAGCTCCTACAATGAGCAGTTCTTC,CATSDRRVGSSSYNEQFF
-,TRBV6-2/TRBV6-3,TRBJ2-1,TGTGCCAGCAGTTACGAGGACGGGGGATACAATGAGCAGTTCTTC,CASSYEDGGYNEQFF
TRBD2,TRBV2,TRBJ2-1,TGTGCCAGCAGACGACTAGCGGGGGGCCATAGTGAGCAGTTCTTC,CASRRLAGGHSEQFF
TRBD2,TRBV9,TRBJ2-1,TGTGCCAGCAGTTGGGGGGGTCTCTCCTACAATGAGCAGTTCTTC,CASSWGGLSYNEQFF
TRBD1,TRBV6-5,TRBJ2-7,TGTGCCAGCAGGAGGGACAGTTCCCACGAGCAGTACTTC,CASRRDSSHEQYF